These 9 T cell receptor beta chains came from one sample sequenced in a study of monozygotic twins with inflammatory bowel disease (dated by TCRdb to about 2019). Library method: 5' RACE. The sequencer was an Illumina HiSeq 2500. TCRdb reprocessed the public reads and reports one entry per CDR3 protein sequence, without DNA. This sample's listing comprises approximately 160,000 distinct CDR3 sequences. Together, the top ten hold roughly 3% of the sample. The specimen sequenced was blood. The origin of the receptors is a human donor with ulcerative colitis or Crohn's disease, or a healthy co-twin of an affected twin (not recorded which).

CDR3 region: CSVEDLQTSGNTGELFF. V is TRBV29-1 and J is TRBJ2-2; as DNA is missing, the TRBD2 call by TCRdb cannot be tested. The CDR3 runs to 17 residues. CDR1 SQVTM and CDR2 ANQGSEA come from the germline V gene.

V gene TRBV20-1 combines with J gene TRBJ2-2; TCRdb's D gene call, TRBD2, goes unchecked for lack of DNA. Germline CDR1 is DFQATT and CDR2 is SNEGSKA (reference sequence). This CDR3 comprises 16 residues. CDR3 loop: CSARLAGGPWTGELFF.

The genes are TRBV7-2 and TRBJ1-4; TCRdb's D gene call, TRBD1, goes unchecked for lack of DNA. CDR3 size: 15 residues. The germline gives CDR1 SGHTA, CDR2 FQGNSA. This CDR3 is CASSPRQAPNEKLFF.

The genes are TRBV6-2 or TRBV6-3 and TRBJ2-7; TCRdb's D call of TRBD1 is untestable without DNA. This CDR3 has 18 amino acids. The germline V gene encodes CDR1 MNHEY and CDR2 SVGEGT. This CDR3 is CASSYLIPRQGRSYEQYF.

This clonotype is identified as medium-sized from frequency. V usage is TRBV20-1 and J usage is TRBJ2-3; TCRdb reports TRBD2, a call that lacks DNA to check it against. Germline V gene data show CDR1 as DFQATT and CDR2 as SNEGSKA (reference sequence). The CDR3 sequence is 17 residues long. Here the CDR3 reads CSARGTSGSLSTDTQYF.

The genes are TRBV4-3 and TRBJ2-7; the TCRdb call, TRBD1, lacks DNA for checking. The CDR3 has 16 amino acids. Germline V gives CDR1 LGHNA, CDR2 YSLEER. CDR3 sequence: CASSPGVGTGAYEQYF.

CDR3: CASSLDRGDTGELFF. The chain combines TRBV5-1 with TRBJ2-2. Germline lookup yields CDR1 SGHRS and CDR2 YFSETQ. This CDR3 contains 15 residues.

This chain connects TRBV4-2 to TRBJ2-1; the TCRdb call, TRBD2, lacks DNA for checking. The CDR3 totals 15 residues. CDR1 and CDR2 from the germline V gene are LGHNA and YNFKEQ. CDR3 sequence reads: CASSHTSGRGNEQFF.

This chain connects TRBV7-9 to TRBJ2-3; absent DNA, TCRdb's TRBD2 call cannot be checked. Germline CDR1 SEHNR, CDR2 FQNEAQ (reference sequence). The CDR3 spans 15 residues. CDR3 residues: CASSHSGRGTDTQYF.